This TCR beta chain derives from a study of regulatory T cells in long-lasting Graves disease. Library construction for TCR beta used iRepertoire HTBI primers and Arm-PCR of CDR3 regions. TCRdb reprocessed the multiplex PCR reads via MiXCR and lists one record per CDR3 protein. Seen here are some 370,000 distinct CDR3 sequences, approximately 25% observed once, and the top ten hold roughly a quarter. This sample's time point: persistent/refractory GD, antithyroid drugs over 5 years with positive TRAb. With RNA extracted from PBMCs as input, the TCR library was made. Sequenced here: peripheral blood mononuclear cells (PBMCs), sampled when the disease was refractory, from a patient treated with antithyroid drugs. This TCR was sampled from a woman in her thirties or forties with Graves disease.

The CDR3 coding sequence is TGCGCCAGCAGCGATAACCCCTACGAGCAGTACTTC. Protein: CASSDNPYEQYF. The chain uses TRBV4-1 and TRBJ2-7; no clear D. The germline gives CDR1 MGHRA, CDR2 YSYEKL. Trimming stripped 5 bases from V and 2 bases from J, with 7 bases between. The CDR3 covers 12 residues.